The clone carrying this T cell receptor beta chain showed up many times. The data were taken from a study of neurological immune-mediated disorders. It was by 5'RACE with 10-nucleotide random UMIs that the cDNA was made. A single record per CDR3 protein comes from TCRdb applying MiXCR to the 5' RACE reads. The sample includes some 70,000 distinct CDR3 sequences, 3.5% to 5.5% seen only once; the top ten take 6.5% to 7.5%. V lost 0 bases and J 9 bases, leaving 18 bases between the germline ends. Germline assignment: CDR1 DFQATT and CDR2 SNEGSKA (reference sequence). This CDR3 contains 15 residues. The unsorted libraries were generated from a total of 2 million PBMCs, which had been stored in RNAlater at -80 C.

The sample taken for sequencing was PBMCs. The receptor's source is a man aged 25 to 45 with multiple sclerosis. V gene TRBV20-1 combines with J gene TRBJ2-4; weak D call: TRBD1 (5 bases). The CDR3 reads CSARDVRGVGAIQYF. CDR3 nucleotides: TGCAGTGCTAGAGATGTAAGGGGCGTAGGGGCCATTCAGTACTTC.